A selection of T cell receptor beta chains follows, all from one sample in a study of cytomegalovirus exposure and HLA in healthy donors. Using immunoSEQ multiplex PCR, the repertoire was profiled, and TCRdb retains in-frame clones only, with some absent. The sample holds fewer than 200,000 clones, approximately 80% seen once. The sample consisted of PBMCs. The receptors here all came from a woman aged 40 to 50 in good health and CMV-seropositive. Both conserved end residues are part of each CDR3.

TRBV9,CASSVGGQGGMNTEAFF
TRBV5-6,CASSLDRGHSPLHF
TRBV28,CASSFWTSGPTYEQYF
TRBV4-3,CASSQDRGGSDYGYTF
TRBV6-5,CASSYGGTANYGYTF
TRBV7-9,CASSPGASGSSLQETQYF
TRBV5-1,CASSLKKAQVPGELFF
TRBV6-4,CASTRGLAVLVTGELFF
TRBV21-1,CASSKVEFSYRPTYEQYF
TRBV6-6,CASSYPEQGAYEQYF
TRBV2,CASRDLAGERADTQYF
TRBV19,CASRTGGGTEAFF
TRBV2,CASSEAGGSTDTQYF
TRBV18,CASSRGTSADTQYF